A selection of T cell receptor beta chains follows, all from one sample in a study of blood T cell repertoires in COVID-19. The assay was immunoSEQ multiplex PCR, and TCRdb's table has in-frame clones only and misses some. The top ten hold roughly 2% of the sample, which has around 420,000 clones, roughly 88% seen once. The specimen was PBMCs or T cells enriched from blood (not recorded which). The receptors were gathered from a woman aged 40-49 years with acute COVID-19. Both conserved end residues are part of each CDR3. D genes are given only for firm matches. Part of the rows lack a size; the others show once, few, many or a class for expanded clones.

j_call | v_call | d_call | clone_size | cdr3_aa | cdr3_nt
TRBJ2-3 | TRBV4-2 | TRBD2 | once | CASSQDRASGGTSTDTQYF | TGTGCCAGCAGCCAAGATCGTGCTAGCGGGGGGACCAGCACAGATACGCAGTATTTT
TRBJ2-1 | TRBV5-1 | - | - | CASSLLEGGDEQFF | TGCGCCAGCAGCTTACTGGAGGGTGGCGATGAGCAGTTCTTC
TRBJ1-1 | TRBV28 | TRBD1 | - | CASRPTGGNTEAFF | TGTGCCAGCAGGCCAACAGGGGGGAACACTGAAGCTTTCTTT
TRBJ1-2 | TRBV3-1/TRBV3-2 | - | once | CASTDQAGRVTTF | TGTGCCAGCACCGATCAAGCAGGGAGGGTGACAACCTTC
TRBJ2-7 | TRBV15 | - | - | CATSREYILEQYF | TGTGCCACCAGCAGAGAATATATTTTAGAGCAGTACTTC
TRBJ1-1 | TRBV15 | TRBD1 | - | CATSRDRGRDTEAFF | TGTGCCACCAGCAGAGACAGGGGGCGGGACACTGAAGCTTTCTTT
TRBJ1-2 | TRBV5-1 | - | once | CASSLDRDGYTF | TGCGCCAGCAGCTTGGATCGGGATGGCTACACCTTC
TRBJ2-3 | TRBV9 | - | - | CASSVATDPRVDTQYF | TGTGCCAGCAGCGTAGCGACAGACCCCCGAGTGGATACGCAGTATTTT
TRBJ2-3 | TRBV6-5 | TRBD2 | - | CASKSGGATDTQYF | TGTGCCAGCAAGAGCGGGGGGGCAACAGATACGCAGTATTTT
TRBJ1-2 | TRBV4-2 | - | - | CASSQETAGSHGYTF | TGTGCCAGCAGCCAAGAAACGGCAGGGTCGCATGGCTACACCTTC
TRBJ2-5 | TRBV2 | TRBD2 | - | CASRAGLAGGIETQYF | TGTGCCAGCAGAGCAGGACTAGCGGGGGGCATAGAGACCCAGTACTTC
TRBJ1-6 | TRBV7-9 | - | - | CASSLYTLPLHF | TGTGCCAGCAGCCTGTACACGTTACCCCTCCACTTT
TRBJ1-1 | TRBV7-9 | - | - | CASSSWGENTEAFF | TGTGCCAGCAGCTCCTGGGGAGAGAACACTGAAGCTTTCTTT
TRBJ2-2 | TRBV13 | TRBD1 | - | CASSRGTGGITGELFF | TGTGCCAGCAGCCGCGGGACAGGGGGTATCACCGGGGAGCTGTTTTTT
TRBJ2-1 | TRBV3-1/TRBV3-2 | - | - | CASSQDRGGAGDEQFF | TGTGCCAGCAGCCAAGACAGGGGAGGGGCAGGGGATGAGCAGTTCTTC
TRBJ1-6 | TRBV3-1/TRBV3-2 | - | once | CASSARAGSYNSPLHF | TGTGCCAGCAGCGCCAGGGCTGGGTCCTATAATTCACCCCTCCACTTT
TRBJ2-3 | TRBV21-1 | - | - | CASSKALGHYSSQYF | TGTGCCAGCAGCAAAGCGCTGGGACACTACTCCTCGCAGTATTTT
TRBJ1-6 | TRBV4-2 | - | - | CASSQDRGYSPLHF | TGTGCCAGCAGCCAAGACAGGGGTTATTCACCCCTCCACTTT
TRBJ2-7 | TRBV7-2 | TRBD1 | - | CASSPDRESRYF | TGTGCCAGCAGCCCGGACAGGGAGTCACGGTACTTC
TRBJ1-1 | TRBV5-1 | TRBD1 | - | CASSPAAGTGVNTEAFF | TGCGCCAGCAGCCCGGCAGCTGGGACAGGGGTGAACACTGAAGCTTTCTTT
TRBJ2-1 | TRBV25-1 | - | - | CASSGDRDSSYNEQFF | TGTGCCAGCAGTGGAGACAGGGACTCGTCCTACAATGAGCAGTTCTTC
TRBJ1-2 | TRBV19 | TRBD1 | - | CASSITGTGRNYGYTF | TGTGCCAGTAGTATAACCGGGACAGGGCGAAACTATGGCTACACCTTC
TRBJ1-2 | TRBV24-1 | - | - | CATSGRGDSYGYTF | TGTGCCACCAGTGGACGTGGGGACTCCTATGGCTACACCTTC
TRBJ1-5 | TRBV30 | - | - | CAWSVGQASYSNQPQHF | TGTGCCTGGAGTGTAGGACAAGCCTCGTATAGCAATCAGCCCCAGCATTTT
TRBJ1-2 | TRBV7-9 | - | - | CASSLAGRFGYGYTF | TGTGCCAGCAGCTTAGCAGGGAGGTTTGGCTATGGCTACACCTTC
TRBJ2-1 | TRBV5-1 | TRBD1 | once | CASSLATGVYNEQFF | TGCGCCAGCAGCTTGGCGACAGGGGTTTACAATGAGCAGTTCTTC
TRBJ1-5 | TRBV6-5 | - | - | CASSNTGTNQPQHF | TGTGCCAGCAGTAATACAGGGACAAATCAGCCCCAGCATTTT
TRBJ2-2 | TRBV11-3 | - | - | CASSSSWGVTGELFF | TGTGCCAGCAGCTCCTCCTGGGGCGTAACCGGGGAGCTGTTTTTT
TRBJ1-1 | TRBV2 | - | - | CASRDKTGLLTEAFF | TGTGCCAGCAGAGACAAAACAGGCCTGCTCACTGAAGCTTTCTTT
TRBJ1-1 | TRBV5-1 | TRBD1 | - | CASSGQGRDTEAFF | TGCGCCAGCAGCGGACAGGGCCGAGATACTGAAGCTTTCTTT
TRBJ2-2 | TRBV13 | TRBD1 | - | CASSLNRGRAGELFF | TGTGCCAGCAGCTTAAACAGGGGACGTGCCGGGGAGCTGTTTTTT
TRBJ1-1 | TRBV19 | - | - | CASSADRPNTEAFF | TGTGCCAGTAGTGCTGACAGGCCGAACACTGAAGCTTTCTTT
TRBJ2-5 | TRBV5-4 | - | - | CASSLFSSEETQYF | TGTGCCAGCAGCTTGTTTTCATCAGAAGAGACCCAGTACTTC
TRBJ1-1 | TRBV19 | - | - | CASTTDLWEAFF | TGTGCCAGTACCACGGACCTTTGGGAGGCTTTCTTT
TRBJ1-3 | TRBV19 | - | - | CASSRLDRGTENTIYF | TGTGCCAGTAGCCGCCTAGATCGGGGAACCGAAAACACCATATATTTT
TRBJ1-1 | TRBV7-8 | - | - | CASSLERAVNTEAFF | TGTGCCAGCAGCTTAGAACGAGCGGTGAACACTGAAGCTTTCTTT
TRBJ2-5 | TRBV11-2 | - | - | CASSLDGAETQYF | TGTGCCAGCAGCTTAGATGGAGCAGAGACCCAGTACTTC
TRBJ1-3 | TRBV4-1 | - | - | CASNLETTGNTIYF | TGCGCCAGCAACCTTGAGACAACTGGAAACACCATATATTTT
TRBJ1-3 | TRBV30 | - | - | CAWSHYTGNTIYF | TGTGCCTGGAGTCACTATACTGGAAACACCATATATTTT
TRBJ1-4 | TRBV7-8 | TRBD1 | - | CASSLALRSTGGYEKLFF | TGTGCCAGCAGCTTAGCCTTACGCTCGACAGGGGGCTATGAAAAACTGTTTTTT
TRBJ1-4 | TRBV5-5 | - | - | CASSLARNEKLFF | TGTGCCAGCAGCTTGGCCCGGAATGAAAAACTGTTTTTT
TRBJ2-5 | TRBV18 | - | - | CASSPFAGAETQYF | TGTGCCAGCTCACCTTTCGCGGGGGCGGAGACCCAGTACTTC
TRBJ2-7 | TRBV5-1 | TRBD2 | - | CASSSTSGGYEQYF | TGCGCCAGCAGCTCGACTAGCGGAGGTTACGAGCAGTACTTC
TRBJ2-1 | TRBV3-1/TRBV3-2 | - | - | CASSQVEEQFF | TGTGCCAGCAGCCAAGTAGAGGAGCAGTTCTTC
TRBJ1-3 | TRBV23-1 | - | - | CASSQVSAGLNTIYF | TGCGCCAGCAGTCAAGTGTCGGCAGGGCTGAACACCATATATTTT
TRBJ1-2 | TRBV6-5 | - | once | CASSYDRNYGYTF | TGTGCCAGCAGTTACGACAGGAACTATGGCTACACCTTC
TRBJ1-5 | TRBV6-1 | TRBD1 | - | CASSDTPGTVNQPQHF | TGTGCCAGCAGTGATACCCCCGGGACAGTTAATCAGCCCCAGCATTTT
TRBJ1-5 | TRBV11-2 | - | - | CASSFNAGSSQPQHF | TGTGCCAGCAGCTTCAATGCGGGGTCGAGTCAGCCCCAGCATTTT
TRBJ1-4 | TRBV5-1 | - | few | CASSLGQLEGNEKLFF | TGCGCCAGCAGCTTGGGGCAGTTGGAGGGAAATGAAAAACTGTTTTTT
TRBJ1-6 | TRBV5-1 | TRBD1 | - | CASSLWTGSNSPLHF | TGCGCCAGCAGCCTCTGGACAGGTTCAAATTCACCCCTCCACTTT
TRBJ2-7 | TRBV29-1 | - | - | CSIKDRSYEQYF | TGCAGCATCAAGGACAGAAGCTACGAGCAGTACTTC
TRBJ1-2 | TRBV30 | TRBD1 | few | CAWTGPGQGNYGYTF | TGTGCCTGGACCGGACCGGGACAGGGAAACTATGGCTACACCTTC